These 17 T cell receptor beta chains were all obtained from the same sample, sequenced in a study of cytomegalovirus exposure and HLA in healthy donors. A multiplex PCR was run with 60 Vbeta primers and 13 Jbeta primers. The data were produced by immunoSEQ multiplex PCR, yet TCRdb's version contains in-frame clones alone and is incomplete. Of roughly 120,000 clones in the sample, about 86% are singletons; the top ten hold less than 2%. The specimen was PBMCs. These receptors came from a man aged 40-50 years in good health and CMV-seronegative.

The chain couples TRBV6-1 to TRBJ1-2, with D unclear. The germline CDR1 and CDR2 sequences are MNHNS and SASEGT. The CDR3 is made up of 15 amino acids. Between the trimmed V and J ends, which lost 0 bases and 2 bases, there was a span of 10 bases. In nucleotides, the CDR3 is TGTGCCAGCAGTGAAGCACAGAGTCTCAACTATGGCTACACCTTC. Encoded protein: CASSEAQSLNYGYTF.

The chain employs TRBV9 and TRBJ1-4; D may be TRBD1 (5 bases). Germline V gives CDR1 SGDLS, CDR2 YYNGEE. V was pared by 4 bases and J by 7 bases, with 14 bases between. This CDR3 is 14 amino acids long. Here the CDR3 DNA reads TGTGCCAGCAGCCCCGGGAGGGGCGGTGAAAAACTGTTTTTT. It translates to CASSPGRGGEKLFF.

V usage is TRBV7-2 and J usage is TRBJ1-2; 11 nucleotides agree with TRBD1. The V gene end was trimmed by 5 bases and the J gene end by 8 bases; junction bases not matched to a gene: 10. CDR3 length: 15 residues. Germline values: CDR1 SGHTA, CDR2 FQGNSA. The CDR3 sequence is CASSPTRTGGRGYTF. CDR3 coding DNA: TGTGCCAGCAGCCCTACCCGGACAGGGGGCAGGGGCTACACCTTC.

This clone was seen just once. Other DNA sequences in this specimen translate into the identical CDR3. DNA for the CDR3: TGTGCCAGCTCACGGCAGGGGAACACTGAAGCTTTCTTT. Amino acid sequence: CASSRQGNTEAFF. The V gene is TRBV18, the J gene TRBJ1-1, with D possibly being TRBD1 (5 bases). V was cut by 4 bases and J by 1 base, with 7 bases left in between. The germline gives CDR1 KGHSH, CDR2 LQKENI. The CDR3 consists of 13 residues.

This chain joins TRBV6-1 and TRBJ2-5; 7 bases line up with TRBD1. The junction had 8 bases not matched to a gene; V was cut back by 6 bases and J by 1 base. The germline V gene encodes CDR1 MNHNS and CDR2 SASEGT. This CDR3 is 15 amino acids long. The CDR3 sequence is CASRWSWDSQETQYF. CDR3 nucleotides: TGTGCCAGCAGATGGTCCTGGGACAGCCAAGAGACCCAGTACTTC.

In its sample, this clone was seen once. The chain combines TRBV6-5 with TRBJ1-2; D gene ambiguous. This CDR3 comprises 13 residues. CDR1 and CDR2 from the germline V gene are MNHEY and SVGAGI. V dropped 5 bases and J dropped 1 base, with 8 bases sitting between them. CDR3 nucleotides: TGTGCCAGCAGTCAACAGCTTAACTATGGCTACACCTTC. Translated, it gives CASSQQLNYGYTF.

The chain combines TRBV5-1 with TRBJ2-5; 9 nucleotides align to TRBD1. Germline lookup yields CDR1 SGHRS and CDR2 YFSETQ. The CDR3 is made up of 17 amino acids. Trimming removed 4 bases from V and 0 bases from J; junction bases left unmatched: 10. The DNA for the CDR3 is TGCGCCAGCAGCCCTGGAGTTGGACAGGGGTACCAAGAGACCCAGTACTTC. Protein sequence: CASSPGVGQGYQETQYF. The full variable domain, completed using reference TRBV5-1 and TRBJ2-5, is KAGVTQTPRYLIKTRGQQVTLSCSPISGHRSVSWYQQTPGQGLQFLFEYFSETQRNKGNFPGRFSGRQFSNSRSEMNVSTLELGDSALYLCASSPGVGQGYQETQYFGPGTRLLVL.

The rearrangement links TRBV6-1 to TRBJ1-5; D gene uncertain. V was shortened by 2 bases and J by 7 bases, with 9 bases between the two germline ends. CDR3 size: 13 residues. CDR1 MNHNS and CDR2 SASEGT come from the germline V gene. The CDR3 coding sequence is TGTGCCAGCAGTGAAACCGCGGGGCAGCCCCAGCATTTT. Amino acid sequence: CASSETAGQPQHF.

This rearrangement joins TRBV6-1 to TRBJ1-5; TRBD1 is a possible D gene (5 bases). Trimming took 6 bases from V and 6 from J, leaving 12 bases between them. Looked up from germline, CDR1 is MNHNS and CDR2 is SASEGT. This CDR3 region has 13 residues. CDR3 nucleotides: TGTGCCAGCAGCCACTCCCAGGGTCAGCCCCAGCATTTT. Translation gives CASSHSQGQPQHF.

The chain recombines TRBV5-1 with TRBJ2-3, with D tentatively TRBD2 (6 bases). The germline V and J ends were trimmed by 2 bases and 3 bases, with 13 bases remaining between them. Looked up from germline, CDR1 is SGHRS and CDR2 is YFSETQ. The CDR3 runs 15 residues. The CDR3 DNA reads TGCGCCAGCAGCTTAGGAGGGTATCTAACAGATACGCAGTATTTT. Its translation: CASSLGGYLTDTQYF.

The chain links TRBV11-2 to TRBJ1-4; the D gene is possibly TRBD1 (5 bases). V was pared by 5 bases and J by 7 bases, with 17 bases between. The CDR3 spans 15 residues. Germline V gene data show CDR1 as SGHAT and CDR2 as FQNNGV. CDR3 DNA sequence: TGTGCCAGCAGCGCCTCAGGGAAGGTCGGTGAAAAACTGTTTTTT. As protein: CASSASGKVGEKLFF.

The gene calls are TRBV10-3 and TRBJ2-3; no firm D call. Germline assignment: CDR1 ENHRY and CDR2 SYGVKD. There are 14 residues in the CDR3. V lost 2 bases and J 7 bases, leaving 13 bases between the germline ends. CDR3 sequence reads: CAISEPIRLYTQYF. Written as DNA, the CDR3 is TGTGCCATCAGTGAGCCCATCCGGTTGTATACGCAGTATTTT.

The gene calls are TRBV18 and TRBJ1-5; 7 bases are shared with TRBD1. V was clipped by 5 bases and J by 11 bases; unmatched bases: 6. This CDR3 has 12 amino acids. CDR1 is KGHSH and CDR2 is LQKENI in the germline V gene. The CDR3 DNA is TGTGCCAGCTCAAAGCAGGGGGGCGCCCAGCATTTT. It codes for CASSKQGGAQHF. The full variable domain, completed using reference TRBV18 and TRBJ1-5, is NAGVMQNPRHLVRRRGQEARLRCSPMKGHSHVYWYRQLPEEGLKFMVYLQKENIIDESGMPKERFSAEFPKEGPSILRIQQVVRGDSAAYFCASSKQGGAQHFGDGTRLSIL.

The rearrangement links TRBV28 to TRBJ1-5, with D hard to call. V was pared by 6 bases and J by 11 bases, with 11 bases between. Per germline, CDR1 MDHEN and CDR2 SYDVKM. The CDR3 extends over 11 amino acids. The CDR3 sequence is CASSLALAQHF. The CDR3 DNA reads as TGTGCCAGCAGCCTAGCCCTGGCCCAGCATTTT. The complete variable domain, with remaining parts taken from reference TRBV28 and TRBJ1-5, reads DVKVTQSSRYLVKRTGEKVFLECVQDMDHENMFWYRQDPGLGLRLIYFSYDVKMKEKGDIPEGYSVSREKKERFSLILESASTNQTSMYLCASSLALAQHFGDGTRLSIL.

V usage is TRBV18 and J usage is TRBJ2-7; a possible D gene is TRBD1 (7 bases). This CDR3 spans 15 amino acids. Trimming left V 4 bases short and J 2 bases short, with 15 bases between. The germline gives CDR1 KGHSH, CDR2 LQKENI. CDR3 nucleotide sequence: TGTGCCAGCTCACAGGCCCAGGGGGGCACCTACGAGCAGTACTTC. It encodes CASSQAQGGTYEQYF.

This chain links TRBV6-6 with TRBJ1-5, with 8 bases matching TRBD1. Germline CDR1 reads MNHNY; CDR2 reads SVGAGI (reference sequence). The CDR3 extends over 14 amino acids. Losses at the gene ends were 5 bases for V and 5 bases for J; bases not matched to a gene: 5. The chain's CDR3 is CASSKTGDDQPQHF. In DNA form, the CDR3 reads TGTGCCAGCAGTAAGACAGGGGATGATCAGCCCCAGCATTTT.

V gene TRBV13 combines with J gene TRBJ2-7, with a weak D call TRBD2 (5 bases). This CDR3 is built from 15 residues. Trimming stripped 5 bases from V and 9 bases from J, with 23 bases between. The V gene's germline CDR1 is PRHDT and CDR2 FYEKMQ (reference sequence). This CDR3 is CASSSRSSQLRGQYF. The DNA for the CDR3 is TGTGCCAGCAGCAGTAGGTCTAGCCAGCTACGAGGGCAGTACTTC.